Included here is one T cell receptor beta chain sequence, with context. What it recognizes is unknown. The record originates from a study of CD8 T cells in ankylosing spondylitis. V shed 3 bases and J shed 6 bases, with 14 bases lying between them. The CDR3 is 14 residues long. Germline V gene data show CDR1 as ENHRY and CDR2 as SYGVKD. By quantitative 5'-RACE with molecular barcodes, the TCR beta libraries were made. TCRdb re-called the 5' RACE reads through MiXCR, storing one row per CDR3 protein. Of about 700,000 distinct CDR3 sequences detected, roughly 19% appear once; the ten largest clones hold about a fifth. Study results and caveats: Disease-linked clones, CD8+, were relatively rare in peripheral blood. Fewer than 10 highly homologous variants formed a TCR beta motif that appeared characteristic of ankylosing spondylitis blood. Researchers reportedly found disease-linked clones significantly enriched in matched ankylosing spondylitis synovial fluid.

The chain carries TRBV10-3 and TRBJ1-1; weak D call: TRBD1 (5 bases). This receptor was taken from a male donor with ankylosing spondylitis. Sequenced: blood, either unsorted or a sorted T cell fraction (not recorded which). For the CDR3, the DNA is TGTGCCATCAGTGATCCTGACAGAACACCTGAAGCTTTCTTT. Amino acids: CAISDPDRTPEAFF.